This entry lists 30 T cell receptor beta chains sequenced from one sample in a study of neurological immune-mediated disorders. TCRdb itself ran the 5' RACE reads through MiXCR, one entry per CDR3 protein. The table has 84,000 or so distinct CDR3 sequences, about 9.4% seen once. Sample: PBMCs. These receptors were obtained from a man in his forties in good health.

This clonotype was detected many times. CDR3 loop: CASSRTDKSTDTQYF. The CDR3 coding sequence is TGCGCCAGCAGCCGAACAGACAAGAGCACAGATACGCAGTATTTT. The chain uses TRBV4-1 and TRBJ2-3; D unresolved. The germline V gene encodes CDR1 MGHRA and CDR2 YSYEKL. The CDR3 is 15 amino acids. The V and J ends lost 4 bases and 0 bases respectively, with 11 bases between them.

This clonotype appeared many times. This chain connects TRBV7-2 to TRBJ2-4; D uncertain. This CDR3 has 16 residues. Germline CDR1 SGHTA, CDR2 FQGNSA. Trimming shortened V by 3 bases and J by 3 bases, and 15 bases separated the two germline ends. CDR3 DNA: TGTGCCAGCAGCTTCTGGGTGGGGTCGGGCAAAAACATTCAGTACTTC. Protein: CASSFWVGSGKNIQYF.

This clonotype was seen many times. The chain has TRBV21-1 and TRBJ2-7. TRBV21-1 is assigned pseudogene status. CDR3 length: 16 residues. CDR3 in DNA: TGTGCCAGCAGCATCCAGAGCCTCGGACGACGAAACGAGCAGTACTTC. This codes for CASSIQSLGRRNEQYF.

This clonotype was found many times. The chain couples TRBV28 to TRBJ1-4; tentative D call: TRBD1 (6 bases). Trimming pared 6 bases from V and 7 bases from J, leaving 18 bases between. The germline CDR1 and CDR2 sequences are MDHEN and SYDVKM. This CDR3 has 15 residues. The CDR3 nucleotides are TGTGCCAGCAGCGCAGAAGAGGGGGGCTTTGAAAAACTGTTTTTT. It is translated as CASSAEEGGFEKLFF.

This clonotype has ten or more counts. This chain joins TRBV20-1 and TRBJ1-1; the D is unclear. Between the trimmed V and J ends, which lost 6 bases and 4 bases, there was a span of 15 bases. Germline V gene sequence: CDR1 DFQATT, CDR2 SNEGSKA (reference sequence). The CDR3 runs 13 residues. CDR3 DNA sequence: TGCAGTGCGGAGATGGGAGTGACCACTGAAGCTTTCTTT. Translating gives CSAEMGVTTEAFF.

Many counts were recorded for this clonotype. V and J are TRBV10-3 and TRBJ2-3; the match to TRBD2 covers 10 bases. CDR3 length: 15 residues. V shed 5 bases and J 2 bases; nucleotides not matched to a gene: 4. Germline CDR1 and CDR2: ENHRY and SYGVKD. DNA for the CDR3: TGTGCCATCAGTCAAACTAGCGGGATCACAGATACGCAGTATTTT. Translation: CAISQTSGITDTQYF.

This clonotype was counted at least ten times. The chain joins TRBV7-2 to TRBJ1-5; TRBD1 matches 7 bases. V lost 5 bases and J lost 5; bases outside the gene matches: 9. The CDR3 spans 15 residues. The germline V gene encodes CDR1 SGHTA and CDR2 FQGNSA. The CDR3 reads CASSTRQGGYQPQHF. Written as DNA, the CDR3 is TGTGCCAGCAGCACCCGACAGGGAGGTTATCAGCCCCAGCATTTT. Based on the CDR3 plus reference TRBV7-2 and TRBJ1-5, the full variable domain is GAGVSQSPSNKVTEKGKDVELRCDPISGHTALYWYRQSLGQGLEFLIYFQGNSAPDKSGLPSDRFSAERTGGSVSTLTIQRTQQEDSAVYLCASSTRQGGYQPQHFGDGTRLSIL.

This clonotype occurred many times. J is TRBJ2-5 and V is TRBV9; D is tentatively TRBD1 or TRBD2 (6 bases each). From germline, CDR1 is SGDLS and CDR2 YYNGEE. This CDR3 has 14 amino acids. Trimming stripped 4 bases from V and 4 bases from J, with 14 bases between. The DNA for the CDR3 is TGTGCCAGCAGCTCTAGACCGGGGGCAGAGACCCAGTACTTC. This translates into CASSSRPGAETQYF.

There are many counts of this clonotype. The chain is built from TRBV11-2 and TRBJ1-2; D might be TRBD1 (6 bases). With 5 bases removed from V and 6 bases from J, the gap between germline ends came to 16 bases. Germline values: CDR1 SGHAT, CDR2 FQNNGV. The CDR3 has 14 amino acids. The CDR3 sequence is CASSALQGRDGYTF. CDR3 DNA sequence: TGTGCCAGCAGCGCCTTACAGGGACGGGATGGCTACACCTTC.

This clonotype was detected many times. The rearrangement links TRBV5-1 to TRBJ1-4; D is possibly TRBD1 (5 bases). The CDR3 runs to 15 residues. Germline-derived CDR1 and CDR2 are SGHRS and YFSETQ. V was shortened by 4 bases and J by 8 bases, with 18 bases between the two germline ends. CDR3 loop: CASSRTGTRREKLFF. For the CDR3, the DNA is TGCGCCAGCAGCCGGACGGGGACGAGACGGGAAAAACTGTTTTTT.

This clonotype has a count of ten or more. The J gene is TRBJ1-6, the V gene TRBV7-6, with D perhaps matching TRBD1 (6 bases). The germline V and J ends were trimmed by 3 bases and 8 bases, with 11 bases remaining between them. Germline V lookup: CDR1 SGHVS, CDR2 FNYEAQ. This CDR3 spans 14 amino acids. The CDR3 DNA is TGTGCCAGCAGCTTGGGGGGCGTGGATTCACCCCTCCACTTT. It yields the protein CASSLGGVDSPLHF. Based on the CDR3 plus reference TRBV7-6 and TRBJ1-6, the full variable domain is GAGVSQSPRYKVTKRGQDVALRCDPISGHVSLYWYRQALGQGPEFLTYFNYEAQQDKSGLPNDRFSAERPEGSISTLTIQRTEQRDSAMYRCASSLGGVDSPLHFGNGTRLTVT.

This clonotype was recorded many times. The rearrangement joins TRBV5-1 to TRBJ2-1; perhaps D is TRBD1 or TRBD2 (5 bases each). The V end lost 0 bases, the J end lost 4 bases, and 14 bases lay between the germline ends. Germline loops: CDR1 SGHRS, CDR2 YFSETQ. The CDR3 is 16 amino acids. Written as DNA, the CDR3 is TGCGCCAGCAGCTTGGCTATAACTAGGGGTTACAATGAGCAGTTCTTC. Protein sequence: CASSLAITRGYNEQFF.

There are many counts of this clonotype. For the CDR3, the DNA is TGCAGTGCGGGGGAAGGGGGGCTAAATGAGCAGTTCTTC. It encodes CSAGEGGLNEQFF. The chain joins TRBV20-1 to TRBJ2-1; D is possibly TRBD1 or TRBD2 (6 bases each). Per the germline V gene, CDR1 is DFQATT and CDR2 is SNEGSKA (reference sequence). The CDR3 has 13 amino acids. Trimming shortened V by 6 bases and J by 7 bases, and 16 bases separated the two germline ends.

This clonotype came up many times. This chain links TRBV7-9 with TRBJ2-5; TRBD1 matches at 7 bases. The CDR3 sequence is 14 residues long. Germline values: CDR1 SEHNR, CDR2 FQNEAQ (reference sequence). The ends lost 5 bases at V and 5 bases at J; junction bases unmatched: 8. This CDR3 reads CASSLGQVGETQYF. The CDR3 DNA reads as TGTGCCAGCAGCCTTGGACAGGTCGGGGAGACCCAGTACTTC.

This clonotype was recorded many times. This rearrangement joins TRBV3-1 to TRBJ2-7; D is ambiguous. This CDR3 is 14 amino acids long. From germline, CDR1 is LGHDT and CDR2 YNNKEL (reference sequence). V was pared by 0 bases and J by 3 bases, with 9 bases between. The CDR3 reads CASSQDPSVYEQYF. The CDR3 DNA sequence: TGTGCCAGCAGCCAAGATCCATCTGTCTACGAGCAGTACTTC.

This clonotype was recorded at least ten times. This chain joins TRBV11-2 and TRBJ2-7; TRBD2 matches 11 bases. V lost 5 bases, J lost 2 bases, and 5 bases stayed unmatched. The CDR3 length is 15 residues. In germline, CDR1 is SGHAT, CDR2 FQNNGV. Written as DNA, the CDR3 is TGTGCCAGCAGCACCACTAGCGGGAGTACCTACGAGCAGTACTTC. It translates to CASSTTSGSTYEQYF.

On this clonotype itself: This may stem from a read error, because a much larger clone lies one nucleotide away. CDR3: CANSRAGGISYEQYF. Written as DNA, the CDR3 is TGTGCCAACAGCCGAGCGGGGGGCATCTCCTACGAGCAGTACTTC. The chain links TRBV6-1 to TRBJ2-7, with 9 nucleotides matching TRBD2. Germline-derived CDR1 and CDR2 are MNHNS and SASEGT. J gave up 0 bases and V 10 bases, and 10 bases lay outside the gene matches. This CDR3 has 15 residues.

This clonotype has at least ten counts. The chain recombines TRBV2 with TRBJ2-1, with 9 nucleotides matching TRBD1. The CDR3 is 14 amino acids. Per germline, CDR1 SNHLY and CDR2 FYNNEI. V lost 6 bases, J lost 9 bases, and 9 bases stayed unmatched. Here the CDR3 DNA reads TGTGCCAGCAGCGGGGGACAGGGTAGGGGTGAGCAGTTCTTC. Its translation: CASSGGQGRGEQFF.

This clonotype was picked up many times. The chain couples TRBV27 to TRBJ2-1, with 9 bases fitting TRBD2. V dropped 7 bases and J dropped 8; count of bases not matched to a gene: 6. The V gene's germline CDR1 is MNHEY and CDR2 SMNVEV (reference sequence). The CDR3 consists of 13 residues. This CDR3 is CASTGGGAYEQFF. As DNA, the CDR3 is TGTGCCAGCACCGGCGGGGGGGCCTATGAGCAGTTCTTC.

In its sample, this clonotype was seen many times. This CDR3 reads CASSPRDATEAFF. DNA of the CDR3: TGCGCCAGCAGCCCACGGGACGCGACTGAAGCTTTCTTT. This chain links TRBV5-1 with TRBJ1-1; D perhaps matches TRBD1 (5 bases). CDR1 is SGHRS, CDR2 YFSETQ, per germline. Between the trimmed V and J ends, which lost 4 bases and 5 bases, there was a span of 12 bases. The CDR3 loop spans 13 amino acids.

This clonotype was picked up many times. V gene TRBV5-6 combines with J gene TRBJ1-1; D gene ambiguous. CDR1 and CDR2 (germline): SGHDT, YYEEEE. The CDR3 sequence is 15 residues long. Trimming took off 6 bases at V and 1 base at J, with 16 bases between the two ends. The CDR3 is CASTLVGRRNTEAFF. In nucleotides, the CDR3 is TGTGCCAGCACTCTAGTGGGGAGGCGGAACACTGAAGCTTTCTTT.

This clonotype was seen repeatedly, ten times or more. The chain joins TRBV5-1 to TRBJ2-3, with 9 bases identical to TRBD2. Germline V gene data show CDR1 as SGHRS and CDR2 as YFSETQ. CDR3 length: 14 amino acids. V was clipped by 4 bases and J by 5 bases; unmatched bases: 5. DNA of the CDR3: TGCGCCAGCAGCCCTTCGACTAGCGGAGATACGCAGTATTTT. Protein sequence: CASSPSTSGDTQYF. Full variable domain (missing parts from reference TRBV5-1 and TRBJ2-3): KAGVTQTPRYLIKTRGQQVTLSCSPISGHRSVSWYQQTPGQGLQFLFEYFSETQRNKGNFPGRFSGRQFSNSRSEMNVSTLELGDSALYLCASSPSTSGDTQYFGPGTRLTVL.

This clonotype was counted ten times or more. CDR3 nucleotides: TGTGCCAGCACCCCGGCCAGGGGGACCTACAATGAGCAGTTCTTC. It is translated as CASTPARGTYNEQFF. The chain recombines TRBV12-3 or TRBV12-4 with TRBJ2-1; 7 bases align to TRBD1. Trimming removed 7 bases from V and 2 bases from J; junction bases left unmatched: 8. The CDR3 is made up of 15 amino acids.

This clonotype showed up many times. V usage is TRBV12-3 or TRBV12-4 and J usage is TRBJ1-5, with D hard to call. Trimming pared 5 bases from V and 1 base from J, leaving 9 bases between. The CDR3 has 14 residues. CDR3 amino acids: CASSPLGSNQPQHF. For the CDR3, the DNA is TGTGCCAGCAGTCCTTTAGGGAGCAATCAGCCCCAGCATTTT.

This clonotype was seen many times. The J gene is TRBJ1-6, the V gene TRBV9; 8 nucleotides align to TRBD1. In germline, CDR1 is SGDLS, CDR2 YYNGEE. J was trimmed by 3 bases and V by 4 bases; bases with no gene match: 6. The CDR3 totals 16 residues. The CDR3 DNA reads TGTGCCAGCAGCCCACGGACAGGGTTCTATAATTCACCCCTCCACTTT. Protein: CASSPRTGFYNSPLHF.

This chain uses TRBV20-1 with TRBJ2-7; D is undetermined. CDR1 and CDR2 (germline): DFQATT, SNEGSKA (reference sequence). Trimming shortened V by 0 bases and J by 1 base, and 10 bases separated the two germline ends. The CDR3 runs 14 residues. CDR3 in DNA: TGCAGTGCTAGAGAAAGAGGCCCGTCCTACGAGCAGTACTTC. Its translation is CSARERGPSYEQYF.

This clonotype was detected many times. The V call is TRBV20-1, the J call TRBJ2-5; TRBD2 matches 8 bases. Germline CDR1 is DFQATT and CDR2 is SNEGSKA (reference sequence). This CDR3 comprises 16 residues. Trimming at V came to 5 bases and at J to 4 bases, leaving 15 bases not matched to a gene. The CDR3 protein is CSAWGRAGGAVETQYF. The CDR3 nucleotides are TGCAGTGCTTGGGGTCGGGCCGGGGGGGCTGTAGAGACCCAGTACTTC.

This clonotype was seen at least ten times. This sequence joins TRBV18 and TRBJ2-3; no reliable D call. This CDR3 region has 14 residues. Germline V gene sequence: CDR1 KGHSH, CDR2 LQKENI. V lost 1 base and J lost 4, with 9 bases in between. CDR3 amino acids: CASSPQAVADTQYF. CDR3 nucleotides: TGTGCCAGCTCACCACAGGCCGTTGCAGATACGCAGTATTTT.

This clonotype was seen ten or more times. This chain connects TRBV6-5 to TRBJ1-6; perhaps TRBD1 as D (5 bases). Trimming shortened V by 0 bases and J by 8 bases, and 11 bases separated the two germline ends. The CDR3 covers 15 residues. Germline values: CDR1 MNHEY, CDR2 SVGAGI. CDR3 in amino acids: CASSYSKGFDSPLHF. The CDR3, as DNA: TGTGCCAGCAGTTACTCAAAGGGGTTCGATTCACCCCTCCACTTT.

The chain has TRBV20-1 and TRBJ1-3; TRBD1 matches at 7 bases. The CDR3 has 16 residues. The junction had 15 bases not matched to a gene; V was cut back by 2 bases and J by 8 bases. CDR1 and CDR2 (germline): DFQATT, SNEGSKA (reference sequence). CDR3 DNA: TGCAGTGCTAGACCTTTGGCCGACAGGGTCCCCGACACCATATATTTT. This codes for CSARPLADRVPDTIYF.